This entry describes one TCR beta chain. This receptor's antigen is unknown. No qualities accompany the bases; no much larger clone lies one base away. TCR CDR3 regions were amplified from genomic DNA by multiplex PCR using the deep immunoSEQ assay. Extracted genomic DNA from each cell subset was distributed evenly across all wells of several immunoSEQ 96-well plates, and each plate was treated as a replicate. For sorted subsets, each replicate PCR was loaded with about 0.2 ug genomic DNA, equivalent to roughly 30,000 T cell genomes. Purified libraries were measured with a Qubit 3.0 fluorometer, size-checked on a Bioanalyzer 2100, and measured again with the KAPA Library Quantification kit. Every immunoSEQ 96-well plate was sequenced on a separate single-read 150-cycle Illumina NextSeq 550 flow cell. Per the source publication's procedure: Because the immunoSEQ output included only junctional sequences and no quality scores, the filtering could not be the same as the filtering used for full-length reads. Sequences were annotated with PyIR, a Python wrapper for IgBLAST v1.9, using IMGT germline references to assign V/J genes and CDR3. Any read was removed if the V/J assignment was weak (E-value above 1e-6), the CDR3 was missing, or the read contained stop codons, out-of-frame junctions, or ambiguous translated residues. V3J clonotypes were defined as sequences sharing the same inferred V gene, J gene, and CDR3 amino acid sequence. Percentage overlap between repertoires was calculated by dividing the number of shared unique clonotypes by the size of the smaller repertoire. Richness of each repertoire was evaluated using RTK rarefaction, the Chao1 estimator, and Recon v2.1 estimates of unobserved clonotypes. For all TCRbeta clonotypes obtained by the gDNA method from a few donors, generation probabilities were computed with OLGA. This is the immuneACCESS table as TCRdb keeps it, with only in-frame sequences that have V and J called. A part of the clones is gone; compared with another copy, unresolved V genes explain less than half, and the rest is unexplained. That table supplies the V and J calls and clone size; D and trimming were determined from the DNA. The sample records about 680,000 clones, about 74% of which are singletons. The ten most abundant clones make up over 1.5% of the sample.

The germline V end is reduced by 8 bases and the J end by 6 bases; junction bases left unmatched: 12. According to the germline V gene, CDR1 reads ENHRY and CDR2 reads SYGVKD. Counted from cysteine to phenylalanine, this CDR3 has 14 amino acids. This entry keeps only the CDR3 DNA: 42 bases, framed from base 1. The donors were healthy, HIV-negative adults with no recently reported acute infections or vaccinations. Every donor was a Caucasian adult residing in Nashville, Tennessee, USA. CD4+ T cells were enriched through magnetic negative selection, after which naive cells were positively selected on CD45RA and the remaining negative fraction served as the memory subset. After blood collection by leukapheresis, PBMCs were isolated using Ficoll-Histopaque density gradient centrifugation and then cryopreserved in the vapor phase of liquid nitrogen. Purity and quantity of every magnetically sorted T cell population were checked by analytical flow cytometry. Each sorted fraction had its genomic DNA isolated and then quantified by UV absorbance on a Nanodrop 2000c.

The data stem from a study of shared clonotypes between healthy human individuals (dated by TCRdb to the early 2020s). Notes on the research overall: The cohort included three men and two women between 18 and 49 years of age. For each donor, three plates each were used for CD4 naive and CD4 memory, two plates were used for CD8 naive, and one plate was used for CD8 memory. Libraries were prepared and TCR repertoires were sequenced by different laboratories using diverse techniques, in order to increase sequencing depth and limit assay-specific biases. Each donor's leukapheresis produced roughly between roughly 0.9 and 9 billion PBMCs. Blood TCR repertoires of five healthy adults were deeply sequenced to estimate repertoire size and the extent of clonotype sharing between individuals.

Findings and caveats that apply to the study as a whole: Naive subsets generally had larger estimated clonotype richness than memory subsets did. Across several donors, approximately 4.6% of naive CD4, 3.5% of naive CD8, 2.3% of memory CD4, and approximately 0.4% of memory CD8 clonotypes were shared. Rarefaction of sorted-subset datasets indicated incomplete sequencing despite the large sequencing depth. Compared with non-shared clonotypes, the clonotypes found in all four sorted-subset donors had higher generation probabilities. Pairwise subsampling led to the expectation that sequencing depth would affect the degree of clonotype sharing among donors. The small number of donors limited the genetic and exposure-history diversity represented. Sampling was limited to blood, and TCR repertoires in tissue likely differ from TCR repertoires in blood.

In this chain, TRBV10-3 is recombined with TRBJ2-7; TRBD2 matches 8 bases in the middle. This sequence was found in a woman younger than 45 in good health. What was sequenced was memory CD4+ T cells sorted from blood. The cell subset or site tag for this specimen amounts to: CD45RA-negative fraction. The DNA sequence follows: TGTGCCATCGGCACTAGCGGAGAGGGCGCCGAGCAGTACTTC. Translated, it reads CAIGTSGEGAEQYF.